This T cell receptor beta chain was identified during a study of neoadjuvant nivolumab and ipilimumab in lung cancer. Looked up from germline, CDR1 is WNHNN and CDR2 is SYGVQD (reference sequence). V was pared by 3 bases and J by 0 bases, with 9 bases between. The CDR3 is 15 amino acids. Using immunoSEQ multiplex PCR, the repertoire was profiled, and TCRdb retains in-frame clones only, with some absent. The profile shows roughly 6,000 clones, less than 75% of them singletons. The sequencing here drew on tumor tissue, taken after neoadjuvant nivolumab, alone or with ipilimumab, at or shortly before surgery. The chain joins TRBV10-1 to TRBJ1-3; D might be TRBD1 (6 bases). This sequence was found in an adult with non-small cell lung cancer. The CDR3, as DNA: TGCGCCAGCAGTGACGGGGGCAACTCTGGAAACACCATATATTTT. Amino acids: CASSDGGNSGNTIYF.